This is a list of T cell receptor beta chains from one sample in a study of T cells in Graves' hyperthyroidism and ophthalmopathy. One entry per CDR3 protein results from TCRdb running MiXCR on the multiplex PCR reads. The sample carries around 400,000 distinct CDR3 sequences, less than 20% recorded once. The sequenced sample was blood. These receptors were collected from a woman aged 18-35 years with Graves' hyperthyroidism that later progressed to Graves' ophthalmopathy. CDR3s include the opening cysteine and the closing phenylalanine or tryptophan. Each record gives: D gene, J gene, clone size, V gene, CDR3 DNA, CDR3 protein. D genes are given only for firm matches. Size values are once, few and many counts, or a class for expanded clones, and some rows have none.

D gene: -; J gene: TRBJ2-7; clone size: -; V gene: TRBV25-1; CDR3 DNA: TGTGCCAGCATTTGGCAGATCAGGAACGAGCAGTACTTC; CDR3 protein: CASIWQIRNEQYF
D gene: TRBD1; J gene: TRBJ1-5; clone size: -; V gene: TRBV19; CDR3 DNA: TGTGCCAGTAGTATGGGGCCAGGGGGGGGCAATCAGCCCCAGCATTTT; CDR3 protein: CASSMGPGGGNQPQHF
D gene: -; J gene: TRBJ2-7; clone size: -; V gene: TRBV14; CDR3 DNA: TGTGCCAGCAGCCAAGAACCCATCCCCTACGAGCAGTACTTC; CDR3 protein: CASSQEPIPYEQYF
D gene: -; J gene: TRBJ2-7; clone size: few; V gene: TRBV7-9; CDR3 DNA: TGTGCCAGCAGCGACCGCATGGACGAGCAGTACTTC; CDR3 protein: CASSDRMDEQYF
D gene: TRBD1; J gene: TRBJ2-3; clone size: -; V gene: TRBV5-6; CDR3 DNA: TGTGCCAGCAGGTTACAGGGGAAGTCCGATACGCAGTATTTT; CDR3 protein: CASRLQGKSDTQYF
D gene: -; J gene: TRBJ2-5; clone size: few; V gene: TRBV30; CDR3 DNA: TGTGCCTGGCGTGATAGTGCAGAGACCCAGTACTTC; CDR3 protein: CAWRDSAETQYF
D gene: TRBD1; J gene: TRBJ2-7; clone size: -; V gene: TRBV5-6; CDR3 DNA: TGTGCCAGCAGCTTGGTGTCAGGGGGCGAGCAGTACTTC; CDR3 protein: CASSLVSGGEQYF
D gene: -; J gene: TRBJ2-5; clone size: -; V gene: TRBV19; CDR3 DNA: TGTGCCAGTAGTTGGACGGGAGCAAAAGAGACCCAGTACTTC; CDR3 protein: CASSWTGAKETQYF
D gene: -; J gene: TRBJ1-5; clone size: few; V gene: TRBV12-5; CDR3 DNA: TGTGCTAGTGGGGTGGGGGGCAATCAGCCCCAGCATTTT; CDR3 protein: CASGVGGNQPQHF
D gene: -; J gene: TRBJ2-4; clone size: -; V gene: TRBV20-1; CDR3 DNA: TGCAGTGCTAGCGTTGGAGCCGAAAACATTCAGTACTTC; CDR3 protein: CSASVGAENIQYF
D gene: -; J gene: TRBJ2-3; clone size: many; V gene: TRBV3-1; CDR3 DNA: TGTGCCAGCAGCCAGGGCGGCACAGATACGCAGTATTTT; CDR3 protein: CASSQGGTDTQYF
D gene: -; J gene: TRBJ2-7; clone size: many; V gene: TRBV7-2; CDR3 DNA: TGTGCCAGCAGCTTAAATCGGCAGACCTACGAGCAGTACTTC; CDR3 protein: CASSLNRQTYEQYF
D gene: -; J gene: TRBJ2-2; clone size: -; V gene: TRBV27; CDR3 DNA: TGTGCCAGCAGACCTCTAGACAGGAATGCCGGGGAGCTGTTTTTT; CDR3 protein: CASRPLDRNAGELFF
D gene: -; J gene: TRBJ2-7; clone size: many; V gene: TRBV6-1; CDR3 DNA: TGTGCCAGCAGTTATTCCTCCCGGGGATCCTACGAGCAGTACTTC; CDR3 protein: CASSYSSRGSYEQYF
D gene: -; J gene: TRBJ2-3; clone size: many; V gene: TRBV18; CDR3 DNA: TGTGCCAGCTCACCGTACCTAGCGCGCACAGATACGCAGTATTTT; CDR3 protein: CASSPYLARTDTQYF
D gene: -; J gene: TRBJ2-6; clone size: -; V gene: TRBV6-4; CDR3 DNA: TGTGCCAGCAGTCCCGCGGTAGGGGCTGGGGCCAACGTCCTGACTTTC; CDR3 protein: CASSPAVGAGANVLTF
D gene: -; J gene: TRBJ2-6; clone size: few; V gene: TRBV6-1; CDR3 DNA: TGTGCCAGCAGTTCTAATCCGGGACGACTAAACTCTGGGGCCAACGTCCTGACTTTC; CDR3 protein: CASSSNPGRLNSGANVLTF
D gene: -; J gene: TRBJ2-3; clone size: many; V gene: TRBV6-1; CDR3 DNA: TGTGCCAGCAGTTACGGCCTAGAGGCAGATACGCAGTATTTT; CDR3 protein: CASSYGLEADTQYF
D gene: -; J gene: TRBJ2-3; clone size: many; V gene: TRBV3-1; CDR3 DNA: TGTGCCAGCAGCCAACAACTTGCTAGCACAGATACGCAGTATTTT; CDR3 protein: CASSQQLASTDTQYF
D gene: -; J gene: TRBJ1-1; clone size: many; V gene: TRBV28; CDR3 DNA: TGTGCCAGCAGTTTTGGGACCACTTACGAAGCTTTCTTT; CDR3 protein: CASSFGTTYEAFF
D gene: -; J gene: TRBJ1-3; clone size: few; V gene: TRBV20-1; CDR3 DNA: TGCAGTGCTGAGCAGGGCTCTGGAAACACCATATATTTT; CDR3 protein: CSAEQGSGNTIYF
D gene: TRBD1; J gene: TRBJ1-1; clone size: few; V gene: TRBV19; CDR3 DNA: TGTGCCAGTAGACAGGGGGCGTACACTGAAGCTTTCTTT; CDR3 protein: CASRQGAYTEAFF
D gene: -; J gene: TRBJ2-3; clone size: -; V gene: TRBV5-6; CDR3 DNA: TGTGCCAGCAGCTTTGCGCATTCTTCAGATACGCAGTATTTT; CDR3 protein: CASSFAHSSDTQYF
D gene: TRBD2; J gene: TRBJ2-1; clone size: many; V gene: TRBV14; CDR3 DNA: TGTGCCAGCAGCCAAGATGCGGGGGAGGTAAATGAGCAGTTCTTC; CDR3 protein: CASSQDAGEVNEQFF
D gene: -; J gene: TRBJ2-7; clone size: -; V gene: TRBV28; CDR3 DNA: TGTGCCAGCAGTTCCCCCCGACTAGACGCTTCCTACGAGCAGTACTTC; CDR3 protein: CASSSPRLDASYEQYF
D gene: TRBD2; J gene: TRBJ2-2; clone size: few; V gene: TRBV7-9; CDR3 DNA: TGTGCCAGCAGCTTTGGGACTAGCGGGAGGGCCTTCACCGGGGAGCTGTTTTTT; CDR3 protein: CASSFGTSGRAFTGELFF
D gene: TRBD1; J gene: TRBJ2-2; clone size: many; V gene: TRBV20-1; CDR3 DNA: TGCAGTGCCCGGCCACCGGACAGGGGTGTCGGGGAGCTGTTTTTT; CDR3 protein: CSARPPDRGVGELFF
D gene: -; J gene: TRBJ2-2; clone size: -; V gene: TRBV6-1; CDR3 DNA: TGTGCCAGCAGTCAGGGCCCCCTGGGCGGGGAGCTGTTTTTT; CDR3 protein: CASSQGPLGGELFF
D gene: -; J gene: TRBJ2-5; clone size: few; V gene: TRBV3-1; CDR3 DNA: TGTGCCAGCAGCCAAGAGTGGGCACCTCAAGAGACCCAGTACTTC; CDR3 protein: CASSQEWAPQETQYF
D gene: -; J gene: TRBJ2-3; clone size: few; V gene: TRBV5-8; CDR3 DNA: TGTGCCAGCAGCTTGCAGGAGAATACGCAGTATTTT; CDR3 protein: CASSLQENTQYF
D gene: -; J gene: TRBJ2-6; clone size: few; V gene: TRBV30; CDR3 DNA: TGTGCCTGGAGTAACTCTGGGGCCAACGTCCTGACTTTC; CDR3 protein: CAWSNSGANVLTF
D gene: -; J gene: TRBJ2-3; clone size: -; V gene: TRBV5-6; CDR3 DNA: TGTGCCAGCAGCCTGGACGTAGAGGAAACAGATACGCAGTATTTT; CDR3 protein: CASSLDVEETDTQYF
D gene: TRBD1; J gene: TRBJ2-5; clone size: -; V gene: TRBV9; CDR3 DNA: TGTGCCAGCAGCGTGGAGACAGGGTTGTACCAAGAGACCCAGTACTTC; CDR3 protein: CASSVETGLYQETQYF
D gene: -; J gene: TRBJ1-1; clone size: many; V gene: TRBV5-1; CDR3 DNA: TGCGCCAGCAGCCCGGGAATCGGCACTGAAGCTTTCTTT; CDR3 protein: CASSPGIGTEAFF
D gene: TRBD1; J gene: TRBJ2-2; clone size: -; V gene: TRBV3-1; CDR3 DNA: TGTGCCAGCAGCCGTAAGGCCGGGACAGCGAACACCGGGGAGCTGTTTTTT; CDR3 protein: CASSRKAGTANTGELFF
D gene: -; J gene: TRBJ2-3; clone size: many; V gene: TRBV4-2; CDR3 DNA: TGTGCCAGCAGGGGCCTCTACTTAGCGCGAGTGGGCACAGATACGCAGTATTTT; CDR3 protein: CASRGLYLARVGTDTQYF
D gene: TRBD2; J gene: TRBJ2-1; clone size: many; V gene: TRBV18; CDR3 DNA: TGTGCCAGCTCACCCCCGCTAGCGGGAGGTCAGGTTAATGAGCAGTTCTTC; CDR3 protein: CASSPPLAGGQVNEQFF
D gene: -; J gene: TRBJ1-5; clone size: many; V gene: TRBV12-3/TRBV12-4; CDR3 DNA: TGTGCCAGCAGTTTACCTGATCAGCCCCAGCATTTT; CDR3 protein: CASSLPDQPQHF
D gene: -; J gene: TRBJ1-2; clone size: -; V gene: TRBV5-4; CDR3 DNA: TGTGCCAGCAGCTCGGGGCCCGTGAACCCCTATGGCTACACCTTC; CDR3 protein: CASSSGPVNPYGYTF
D gene: -; J gene: TRBJ1-5; clone size: few; V gene: TRBV3-1; CDR3 DNA: TGTGCCAGCAGCCAAGATCGGTGGGCGGGCCGGCCCCAGCATTTT; CDR3 protein: CASSQDRWAGRPQHF
D gene: TRBD1; J gene: TRBJ2-7; clone size: many; V gene: TRBV6-5; CDR3 DNA: TGTGCCAGCAGTTACTCCCGGACAGGGAGGTACGAGCAGTACTTC; CDR3 protein: CASSYSRTGRYEQYF